A selection of T cell receptor beta chains follows, all from one sample in a study of blood T cell repertoires in COVID-19. TCRdb's table, derived via immunoSEQ multiplex PCR, lists solely in-frame clones and lacks some. Here the sample spans approximately 270,000 clones, 70% to 90% being singletons. Specimen: peripheral blood. All receptors derive from a human donor with COVID-19, enrolled during active disease. The donor label of this sample is uncertain. The CDR3 runs from the conserved cysteine through the conserved F or W. A D gene is named only where the DNA matches it firmly. Size tells how often a clone was seen (once, few, many) or the class of an expanded clone, and some rows leave it out.

>TRBV9|TRBJ2-1|NA|TRBD2
CASSVGLAASYNEQFF
TGTGCCAGCAGCGTAGGACTAGCGGCCTCCTACAATGAGCAGTTCTTC
>TRBV29-1|TRBJ1-4|NA|TRBD1
CSVEGTGDEKLFF
TGCAGCGTTGAAGGGACAGGGGACGAAAAACTGTTTTTT
>TRBV20-1|TRBJ1-1|NA|TRBD1
CSASAGDSVIMNTEAFF
TGCAGTGCTAGTGCGGGGGACAGCGTAATCATGAACACTGAAGCTTTCTTT
>TRBV5-8|TRBJ2-1|NA|TRBD2
CASSAPGLAEVNEQFF
TGTGCCAGCAGCGCGCCGGGACTAGCGGAAGTCAATGAGCAGTTCTTC
>TRBV7-9|TRBJ1-5|few|TRBD1
CASSPGTGGQPQHF
TGTGCCAGCAGCCCCGGGACAGGAGGTCAGCCCCAGCATTTT
>TRBV7-2|TRBJ2-7|NA|TRBD2
CASSLVGSGRVSSYEQYF
TGTGCCAGCAGCTTAGTAGGTAGCGGGAGGGTGAGCTCCTACGAGCAGTACTTC
>TRBV30|TRBJ1-4|NA|TRBD1
CAWSGRQGPNEKLFF
TGTGCCTGGAGTGGCCGACAGGGACCTAATGAAAAACTGTTTTTT
>TRBV7-2|TRBJ2-1|NA|TRBD1
CASSQGAYEQFF
TGTGCCAGCAGCCAGGGGGCATATGAGCAGTTCTTC
>TRBV3-1/TRBV3-2|TRBJ2-7|few|TRBD2
CASSQVLTSGEQYF
TGTGCCAGCAGCCAAGTTTTGACTAGCGGCGAGCAGTACTTC
>TRBV12-3/TRBV12-4|TRBJ2-7|NA|NA
CASRGGGYEQYF
TGTGCCAGCAGAGGGGGGGGCTACGAGCAGTACTTC
>TRBV7-2|TRBJ2-7|NA|TRBD1
CASSLGAGGGYEQYF
TGTGCCAGCAGCCTCGGGGCAGGGGGCGGGTACGAGCAGTACTTC
>TRBV5-1|TRBJ1-1|NA|NA
CASSSGGGTEAFF
TGCGCCAGCAGTTCGGGGGGTGGCACTGAAGCTTTCTTT
>TRBV19|TRBJ1-2|once|NA
CASRDVFGEDYGYTF
TGTGCCAGCCGCGATGTTTTTGGAGAGGACTATGGCTACACCTTC
>TRBV7-2|TRBJ2-7|NA|NA
CASSFERASYEQYF
TGTGCCAGCAGCTTCGAGCGGGCCTCCTACGAGCAGTACTTC
>TRBV5-1|TRBJ1-4|few|TRBD1
CASRNDRGTEKLFF
TGCGCCAGCAGGAACGACAGGGGCACGGAAAAACTGTTTTTT
>TRBV6-5|TRBJ1-1|once|NA
CASSFRGGTEAFF
TGTGCCAGCAGTTTTCGGGGGGGCACTGAAGCTTTCTTT
>TRBV7-6|TRBJ2-1|once|NA
CASSSTQGPYNEQFF
TGTGCCAGCAGCTCGACACAGGGCCCCTACAATGAGCAGTTCTTC
>TRBV29-1|TRBJ2-1|once|NA
CSVVPVNEQFF
TGCAGCGTTGTCCCCGTCAATGAGCAGTTCTTC
>TRBV3-1/TRBV3-2|TRBJ2-1|NA|NA
CASSPRLGGKALLDPDNEQFF
TGTGCCAGCAGCCCGCGTTTAGGAGGAAAAGCGCTTCTCGATCCCGACAATGAGCAGTTCTTC
>TRBV5-1|TRBJ2-1|NA|TRBD2
CASSLGLAGVSGDEQFF
TGCGCCAGCAGCTTGGGACTAGCGGGAGTTTCTGGGGATGAGCAGTTCTTC
>TRBV3-1/TRBV3-2|TRBJ2-5|NA|NA
CASSQDELRETQYF
TGTGCCAGCAGCCAAGACGAGCTGCGGGAGACCCAGTACTTC
>TRBV28|TRBJ1-4|NA|NA
CASSRRRGQINEKLFF
TGTGCCAGCAGTCGGAGGCGGGGTCAGATTAATGAAAAACTGTTTTTT
>TRBV7-2|TRBJ2-3|once|NA
CASSSGSSWYF
TGTGCCAGCAGCTCAGGATCCTCTTGGTATTTT
>TRBV2|TRBJ2-5|NA|TRBD2
CASSDPGGGRAETQYF
TGTGCCAGCAGTGATCCAGGTGGCGGGAGGGCAGAGACCCAGTACTTC
>TRBV6-2/TRBV6-3|TRBJ1-1|NA|NA
CASSSRTANTEAFF
TGTGCCAGCAGCTCGAGGACTGCTAACACTGAAGCTTTCTTT
>TRBV10-3|TRBJ1-5|few|NA
CAISEAGSRGNQPQHF
TGTGCCATCAGTGAGGCTGGCTCGAGGGGCAATCAGCCCCAGCATTTT
>TRBV5-1|TRBJ1-3|NA|NA
CASSSTVLQELSGNTIYF
TGCGCCAGCAGCTCTACCGTCCTACAGGAACTATCTGGAAACACCATATATTTT
>TRBV30|TRBJ1-2|NA|TRBD1
CAWAHTGGSGYTF
TGTGCCTGGGCCCACACAGGGGGCTCTGGCTACACCTTC
>TRBV5-1|TRBJ1-1|NA|TRBD1
CASSLVQGVEAFF
TGCGCCAGCAGCTTGGTTCAGGGGGTGGAAGCTTTCTTT
>TRBV20-1|TRBJ2-3|NA|NA
CSASWASSTDTQYF
TGCAGTGCTAGTTGGGCCTCTAGCACAGATACGCAGTATTTT
>TRBV6-5|TRBJ2-7|NA|NA
CASKTAPTRDEQYF
TGTGCCAGCAAAACTGCCCCGACTAGGGACGAGCAGTACTTC
>TRBV10-1|TRBJ2-1|NA|NA
CASSDANSRQFF
TGCGCCAGCAGTGATGCGAACTCCCGACAGTTCTTC
>TRBV27|TRBJ2-5|NA|NA
CASSQQGNRETQYF
TGTGCCAGCAGCCAACAGGGTAACCGGGAGACCCAGTACTTC
>TRBV6-5|TRBJ2-1|NA|TRBD1
CASSYRTGGWDEQFF
TGTGCCAGCAGTTACAGGACAGGGGGCTGGGATGAGCAGTTCTTC
>TRBV5-1|TRBJ1-3|NA|NA
CASSLAGRASGNTIYF
TGCGCCAGCAGCTTGGCAGGCAGAGCTTCTGGAAACACCATATATTTT
>TRBV5-8|TRBJ1-6|NA|NA
CASSFRGTSPPLHF
TGTGCCAGCAGCTTTCGGGGTACGAGTCCACCCCTCCACTTT
>TRBV4-3|TRBJ1-1|NA|NA
CASSQDSRLMRAFF
TGCGCCAGCAGCCAAGATTCCCGGTTAATGCGGGCTTTCTTT
>TRBV21-1|TRBJ1-4|NA|NA
CASSKCPGTEEVELFF
TGTGCCAGCAGCAAATGTCCCGGGACAGAGGAGGTAGAACTGTTTTTT
>TRBV20-1|TRBJ1-2|NA|TRBD1
CSASYPPDRGHTYGYTF
TGCAGTGCTAGTTATCCCCCGGACAGGGGGCATACCTATGGCTACACCTTC
>TRBV5-1|TRBJ1-4|once|TRBD1
CASSLGGVQGYSEKLFF
TGCGCCAGCAGCTTAGGGGGCGTCCAGGGGTATTCTGAAAAACTGTTTTTT
>TRBV28|TRBJ2-6|NA|TRBD2
CASGSVTGANVLTF
TGTGCTAGCGGGAGTGTGACTGGGGCCAACGTCCTGACTTTC
>TRBV6-4|TRBJ2-1|NA|TRBD2
CASSPETSGGEQFF
TGTGCCAGCTCCCCCGAGACTAGCGGCGGTGAGCAGTTCTTC
>TRBV18|TRBJ1-5|NA|TRBD1
CASSATGGLQHF
TGTGCCAGCTCAGCGACAGGGGGACTCCAGCATTTT
>TRBV10-3|TRBJ2-7|NA|NA
CAISEYGAGQYF
TGTGCCATCAGTGAATATGGGGCCGGGCAGTACTTC
>TRBV6-2/TRBV6-3|TRBJ2-7|NA|TRBD2
CASSLGGLGEQYF
TGTGCCAGCAGCCTCGGGGGGTTAGGAGAGCAGTACTTC
>TRBV9|TRBJ2-7|once|TRBD2
CASSVGLAGEISYEQYF
TGTGCCAGCAGCGTAGGTCTAGCGGGGGAGATTAGCTACGAGCAGTACTTC
>TRBV29-1|TRBJ2-2|few|TRBD1
CSARTGVGTGELFF
TGCAGCGCCCGGACAGGGGTCGGCACCGGGGAGCTGTTTTTT
>TRBV11-2|TRBJ2-7|NA|TRBD1
CASSLQYRWDSVSYEQYF
TGTGCCAGCAGCCTCCAATACCGGTGGGACAGTGTTTCCTACGAGCAGTACTTC
>TRBV19|TRBJ2-1|NA|TRBD2
CASKAGLGSYNEQFF
TGTGCCAGTAAAGCGGGACTAGGCTCCTACAATGAGCAGTTCTTC
>TRBV5-1|TRBJ1-4|NA|NA
CASSLAGQANEKLFF
TGCGCCAGCAGCTTGGCTGGACAAGCTAATGAAAAACTGTTTTTT
>TRBV5-5|TRBJ1-1|NA|NA
CASSPHLTDTEAFF
TGTGCCAGCAGCCCACACCTTACCGACACTGAAGCTTTCTTT
>TRBV6-2/TRBV6-3|TRBJ1-5|NA|NA
CASSYSRAVYQPQHF
TGTGCCAGCAGTTACTCGAGGGCAGTGTATCAGCCCCAGCATTTT
>TRBV11-1|TRBJ2-3|NA|TRBD2
CASSLLTSSTDTQYF
TGTGCCAGCAGCTTACTGACTAGCTCGACAGATACGCAGTATTTT
>TRBV2|TRBJ2-1|NA|NA
CASGGSGRSYNEQFF
TGTGCCAGCGGGGGGAGTGGGAGATCCTACAATGAGCAGTTCTTC
>TRBV9|TRBJ2-3|NA|TRBD2
CASSLSGHSTDTQYF
TGTGCCAGCAGTCTTAGCGGGCATAGCACAGATACGCAGTATTTT
>TRBV12-3/TRBV12-4|TRBJ1-5|NA|TRBD1
CASSRTGGQPQHF
TGTGCCAGCAGCAGGACAGGGGGTCAGCCCCAGCATTTT
>TRBV29-1|TRBJ2-1|NA|TRBD2
CSVPGPGLAGVEQFF
TGCAGCGTCCCGGGCCCGGGACTAGCGGGAGTAGAGCAGTTCTTC
>TRBV28|TRBJ1-2|NA|TRBD1
CATHGTAYGGYTF
TGTGCCACTCACGGGACAGCTTATGGTGGCTACACCTTC